These T cell receptor beta chains were read from a single sample in a study of T cell changes during pregnancy in multiple sclerosis. Only in-frame clones appear in the TCRdb table, and some are missing; sequencing was by immunoSEQ multiplex PCR. Of 25,000 to 35,000 clones listed, about 88% are singletons. Sequencing used CD8+ T cells from peripheral blood mononuclear cells, obtained in the second trimester of pregnancy. These receptors all come from a female donor with multiple sclerosis, enrolled in a pregnancy study. CDR3s include the opening cysteine and the closing phenylalanine or tryptophan. The order of the fields is clone size, J gene, D gene, V gene, CDR3 protein, CDR3 DNA. D genes are given only for firm matches. Part of the rows lack a size; the others show once, few, many or a class for expanded clones.

size: .
J: TRBJ1-2
D: .
V: TRBV27
CDR3: CASSLLQGYGYTF
DNA: TGTGCCAGCAGTTTATTACAGGGTTACGGCTACACCTTC

size: .
J: TRBJ2-3
D: .
V: TRBV27
CDR3: CASSFVGTTDTQYF
DNA: TGTGCCAGCAGTTTTGTGGGCACCACAGATACGCAGTATTTT

size: once
J: TRBJ1-4
D: .
V: TRBV10-2
CDR3: CASSDPWGGEKLFF
DNA: TGCGCCAGCAGTGACCCATGGGGCGGCGAAAAACTGTTTTTT

size: .
J: TRBJ2-1
D: .
V: TRBV9
CDR3: CASSHRTGYNEQFF
DNA: TGTGCCAGCAGCCATCGGACGGGATACAATGAGCAGTTCTTC

size: .
J: TRBJ2-3
D: TRBD1
V: TRBV5-6
CDR3: CASSIRDRGVTDTQYF
DNA: TGTGCCAGCAGCATCCGGGACAGGGGTGTCACAGATACGCAGTATTTT

size: .
J: TRBJ1-1
D: TRBD1
V: TRBV10-1
CDR3: CASSEGQGTEAFF
DNA: TGCGCCAGCAGTGAAGGACAGGGGACTGAAGCTTTCTTT

size: .
J: TRBJ1-2
D: .
V: TRBV2
CDR3: CASSEGAPYGYTF
DNA: TGTGCCAGCAGTGAAGGGGCCCCCTATGGCTACACCTTC

size: .
J: TRBJ2-2
D: .
V: TRBV25-1
CDR3: CASSPGDAGELFF
DNA: TGTGCCAGCAGTCCGGGGGACGCCGGGGAGCTGTTTTTT

size: .
J: TRBJ1-2
D: .
V: TRBV30
CDR3: CAWTKRTPPRGLHGYTF
DNA: TGTGCCTGGACCAAACGAACGCCGCCTCGGGGACTACATGGCTACACCTTC

size: .
J: TRBJ2-1
D: .
V: TRBV5-8
CDR3: CASSLGTSSYNEQFF
DNA: TGTGCCAGCAGCTTGGGTACAAGCTCCTACAATGAGCAGTTCTTC

size: .
J: TRBJ1-5
D: TRBD1
V: TRBV6-1
CDR3: CASSESIGTVSQPQHF
DNA: TGTGCCAGCAGTGAATCAATCGGGACAGTCAGCCAGCCCCAGCATTTT

size: .
J: TRBJ1-2
D: .
V: TRBV29-1
CDR3: CSVEDQGGGYTF
DNA: TGCAGCGTTGAAGACCAGGGCGGCGGCTACACCTTC

size: .
J: TRBJ1-1
D: TRBD1
V: TRBV7-2
CDR3: CASSLNRGLNTEAFF
DNA: TGTGCCAGCAGCTTGAACAGGGGCTTGAACACTGAAGCTTTCTTT

size: .
J: TRBJ2-2
D: .
V: TRBV11-2
CDR3: CASSFRTWGAGELFF
DNA: TGTGCCAGCAGCTTCAGGACGTGGGGAGCCGGGGAGCTGTTTTTT

size: .
J: TRBJ2-7
D: TRBD1
V: TRBV27
CDR3: CASSLSPGTGVYEQYF
DNA: TGTGCCAGCAGTTTATCACCCGGGACAGGGGTTTACGAGCAGTACTTC

size: .
J: TRBJ1-6
D: .
V: TRBV4-2
CDR3: CASSQVGGLDSPLHF
DNA: TGTGCCAGCAGCCAAGTCGGGGGGCTGGATTCACCCCTCCACTTT

size: .
J: TRBJ1-3
D: .
V: TRBV4-3
CDR3: CASSQNMPGGNTIYF
DNA: TGCGCCAGCAGCCAAAACATGCCAGGTGGAAACACCATATATTTT

size: .
J: TRBJ2-7
D: .
V: TRBV6-5
CDR3: CASGPNNGPYEQYF
DNA: TGTGCCAGCGGGCCCAATAACGGCCCCTACGAGCAGTACTTC

size: few
J: TRBJ1-2
D: .
V: TRBV6-1
CDR3: CASSYANGYTF
DNA: TGTGCCAGCAGTTACGCGAATGGCTACACCTTC

size: .
J: TRBJ1-5
D: .
V: TRBV27
CDR3: CASRVLGGGNQPQHF
DNA: TGTGCCAGCCGGGTGTTGGGAGGCGGCAATCAGCCCCAGCATTTT

size: once
J: TRBJ1-2
D: .
V: TRBV5-4
CDR3: CASYQTGYRNYGYTF
DNA: TGTGCCAGCTACCAGACAGGTTACCGGAACTATGGCTACACCTTC

size: .
J: TRBJ1-6
D: TRBD1
V: TRBV6-1
CDR3: CASSEEETGGSPLHF
DNA: TGTGCCAGCAGTGAAGAAGAGACAGGGGGCTCACCCCTCCACTTT

size: medium-sized
J: TRBJ2-2
D: TRBD2
V: TRBV6-4
CDR3: CASSGASGGAGELFF
DNA: TGTGCCAGCAGCGGAGCTAGCGGGGGGGCCGGGGAGCTGTTTTTT

size: .
J: TRBJ2-7
D: TRBD2
V: TRBV7-9
CDR3: CASSRSGGTYEQYF
DNA: TGTGCCAGCAGCCGTAGCGGGGGGACCTACGAGCAGTACTTC

size: once
J: TRBJ1-6
D: .
V: TRBV6-1
CDR3: CASSEGAGDNSPLHF
DNA: TGTGCCAGCAGTGAAGGGGCAGGGGATAATTCACCCCTCCACTTT

size: once
J: TRBJ1-1
D: .
V: TRBV13
CDR3: CASSFWGPNTEAFF
DNA: TGTGCCAGCAGCTTCTGGGGGCCGAACACTGAAGCTTTCTTT